This TCR beta chain was documented in a study of cytomegalovirus exposure and HLA in healthy donors (TCRdb year 2017). Study-level background: In an earlier analysis of 587 of the donors, under 300 Gb of sequence data and 100 million or so unique TCR beta sequences from roughly 180 million T cells were reported. Around 300 gigabases of sequencing data and roughly 90 million unique TCR sequences were included in an early release covering about 600 HLA-typed donors. Among the roughly 400 genotyped donors, around 79% belonged to the genetic ancestry cluster associated with self-reported Caucasian donors. The study aimed to test whether signatures of past pathogen exposure could be identified by cataloging public T cell receptors. The study profiled the T cell repertoires of approximately 700 subjects by immunosequencing and related them to cytomegalovirus serostatus. Along with the approximately 650-subject first cohort, a separate validation cohort of some 130 different subjects was used. To predict cytomegalovirus infection status, the study brought together high-throughput TCR immunosequencing, statistical association of individual TCRs with disease status, and machine learning. To study patterns of TCR occurrence, a later analysis re-analyzed previously published TCR beta repertoires from several hundred donors and added high-resolution HLA genotyping. Rather than using new phenotypic data, the later analysis identified candidate immune exposures from TCR beta sequences and from how often those sequences occurred across donors. An earlier analysis of fewer than 700 of the donors applied high-throughput TCR beta sequencing to assess whether each TCR beta V gene segment acted as functional or pseudogenic. Donor age, sex, ethnicity and CMV serostatus were compiled together with the repertoire data. A later genetic analysis used genome-wide SNP genotypes for 398 of the 666 donors, treating that subset as a discovery cohort. Every discovery cohort repertoire had been produced on one sequencing platform. Class I and class II HLA loci were covered by the typing at four-digit resolution. Typing coverage differed by locus: A, B, C, DRB1 and DQB1 were typed in about 620-640 donors, DQA1 in 500 to 550, DPA1 in 606, and DPB1 in approximately 450. Because of strong linkage in the cohort, roughly five DR-DQ haplotypes were treated as single units for association and clustering. Among 300 to 500 genotyped donors of the cohort, an average of approximately 240,000 unique TCR beta nucleotide sequences was sequenced per donor, of which about 19% were non-productive. Summary of the overall study and its limitations: Compared with the roughly 710-donor mean, donors in an Asian-associated ancestry cluster had fewer N-insertions in productive TCRs, according to a later genetic analysis. In an earlier analysis of about 550 of the donors, most TCR beta V segments were observed in productive rearrangements about 87% or about 30% of the time, broadly matching IMGT annotations. A later analysis found that HLA-associated TCR beta chains were more clonally expanded and had lower generation probabilities than equally common non-associated chains. A later analysis found that most CMV-associated TCR beta chains appeared HLA-restricted, with HLA associations seemingly driven largely by CMV exposure. A further reported finding was that TCR beta sequences accurately predicted the HLA-A and HLA-B alleles for most subjects in the first cohort. An association between a missense DCLRE1C variant and V-gene and J-gene trimming of TCR beta chains was found in a later genetic analysis and replicated in an independent cohort. The sequencing pipeline was judged likely to have produced a cluster of highly shared sequence variants as a technical artifact. Roughly uniform sequencing depth across donors was assumed in presence/absence analyses, although this assumption may not hold. In this cohort, only TCR beta chains were sequenced, and detectable features were limited by the absence of alpha or paired-chain data. Fewer than 20 rarely observed V segments, including chromosome 9 orphons, were excluded from the earlier analysis of almost 600 of the donors because counts were too low. Linkage disequilibrium might explain the correlated functional status among segregating V segments, but an unknown experimental factor could not be ruled out. Because the 87-base-pair reads could not distinguish some IMGT-functional V segments, including TRBV6-2 and TRBV6-3, those segments were excluded. In a later analysis, some 17,000 TCR beta sequences were associated with specific HLA alleles at a false discovery rate of 0.05. Immune exposure information for the cohort was limited to CMV serostatus. A total of about 180 TCR beta chains were listed by the study as associated with cytomegalovirus. While some public TCRs were present in many individuals, most TCR sequences turned up only very rarely across donors. Because HLA typing was missing for some donors at each locus, association tests included only the typed subset. A later analysis reported that several top co-occurrence clusters appeared linked to parvovirus B19, influenza, CMV and Epstein-Barr virus. In vitro tests confirmed that a few of the cytomegalovirus-associated TCR beta chains recognize cytomegalovirus antigens. The authors suggested that the approach could potentially be extended to other disease states and immunological phenotypes. In both the original and validation cohorts, the classifier was reported to diagnose cytomegalovirus status with high specificity and sensitivity. A later analysis found that TCR association rates varied across HLA loci, with DRB1 alleles showing the most associated TCRs and HLA-C alleles the fewest. When HLA alleles, especially DR and DQ, strongly co-occurred, TCR associations were difficult to assign to individual alleles.

About this clone: What antigen it recognizes has not been identified. No much larger clone exists at a distance of one base, and base qualities are not known.

The library was built by means of the immunoSEQ multiplex PCR assay. For the multiplex PCR, a mixture combining 60 forward primers for TCR Vbeta segments and 13 reverse primers for TCR Jbeta segments was used. Amplification of the CDR3 region of rearranged TCR beta genes was performed with a multiplex PCR assay on genomic DNA. The amplified TCR beta libraries were sequenced on the Illumina HiSeq System as 87-base-pair reads. In the paper's pipeline: Across the roughly 700 repertoires, a later analysis counted approximately 75 million unique TCR beta chains, around 11 million of which were shared by at least two donors. Raw reads were error-corrected and collapsed into unique sequences with a nearest-neighbor algorithm that merged closely related sequences to remove PCR and sequencing errors. CDR3 sequences were aligned to IMGT reference sequences to assign V, D and J gene segments. Each retained sequence needed at least a six-nucleotide match to both a V gene segment and a J gene segment. A rearrangement counted as productive if the CDR3 had no stop codons and remained in frame with V and J, and every other rearrangement counted as non-productive. Following IMGT convention, CDR3 was defined as the stretch from the second conserved V-encoded cysteine to the conserved J-encoded phenylalanine. The earlier analysis of around 640 of the donors excluded sequences that lacked an unambiguous match to a single V gene segment. In an earlier analysis of some 590 of the donors, a V segment was called functional when productive rearrangements were above 56.7%, and segregating when the standard deviation between donors exceeded 5%. A statistical classification framework was developed to diagnose cytomegalovirus status using the catalog of TCR beta chain sequences. In a later analysis, V and J genes were assigned by comparing TCR nucleotide sequences against IMGT/GENE-DB human TR gene sequences. Using the TCRdist pipeline, a later analysis assigned CDR3 sequences along with most-parsimonious VDJ recombination scenarios. In a later analysis, each TCR beta chain was defined by its CDR3 amino acid sequence together with its V-gene family, and reads lacking a unique V-gene family were excluded. A later analysis removed over 500 highly shared, low-generation-probability nucleotide sequences to deal with suspected cross-contamination and a sequencing artifact. In a later analysis, a clonal expansion index for each public chain was calculated from normalized within-repertoire ranks of inferred template counts. In a later analysis, generation probabilities were computed with a VDJ recombination model fitted to out-of-frame rearrangements, and the resulting probabilities were checked against IGoR. Hypergeometric tests were used in a later analysis to score TCR-TCR, TCR-HLA and TCR-CMV co-occurrence, with a repertoire-size bias correction applied to the TCR pairs. False discovery rates were estimated in a later analysis by permuting HLA or CMV assignments 20 times. A later analysis grouped co-occurring TCRs with DBSCAN, adding TCRdist sequence similarity when clustering within HLA-allele-positive subsets. Repertoires with fewer than 30,000 or more than 120,000 public chains were left out of co-occurrence clustering, as were five repertoires with anomalous nucleotide sharing. TCRdb holds this immuneACCESS table with in-frame rearrangements only. Some clones are missing; in checked studies, unresolved V genes explain under half, and the rest has no known cause. V, J and clone size reflect that table, while D and trimming were determined from the DNA. Recorded for this sample are 150,000 to 200,000 clones; around 76% of them occurred a single time. The top ten hold roughly 2% of the sample.

The germline V gene (reference sequence) gives CDR1 as SEHNR and CDR2 as FQNEAQ. V and J are trimmed by 3 bases and 2 bases, and the gene matches miss 8 bases of the junction. The CDR3 runs 16 amino acids, cysteine and phenylalanine included. Of all the DNA, just the CDR3 is kept, 48 bases in frame from base 1. The cohort consisted of approximately 690 healthy bone marrow donors. At the time of sampling, every cohort member was nominally healthy, though immune exposures that went unrecorded were likely present. The donor tested CMV seronegative, placing the donor among the 300 to 450 seronegative members of the cohort. Every donor gave a peripheral blood sample, and the peripheral blood mononuclear cells from that sample were used for TCR beta sequencing. Genomic DNA was extracted from the blood cell samples with the Qiagen DNeasy Blood Extraction Kit.

The chain joins TRBV7-9 to TRBJ2-7; a stretch of 9 junction bases matches TRBD2. The specimen sequenced was PBMCs. The source of this sequence is a man aged 25 to 40 in good health and CMV-seronegative. Here is the DNA: TGTGCCAGCAGCTTCCTAAGGACTAGCGAGGCCTACGAGCAGTACTTC. Translated, this gives CASSFLRTSEAYEQYF.